Described below is a single T cell receptor (beta chain) sequence and its context. Its antigen specificity is not known. No qualities accompany the bases; no much larger clone lies one base away. The V and J ends are trimmed by 0 bases and 2 bases, leaving 10 bases between them. According to the germline V gene, CDR1 reads MNHEY and CDR2 reads SVGAGI. From the cysteine through the phenylalanine, the CDR3 covers 16 amino acids. Of all the DNA, just the CDR3 is kept, 48 bases in frame from base 1. The roughly 39 donors, aged about 6 to 100 years, were systemically healthy Caucasian individuals from Russia. Around 9.7 milliliters of peripheral blood were collected from each donor into EDTA-treated Vacutainer tubes. PBMCs were isolated by Ficoll-Paque density-gradient centrifugation, with at least 6 million obtained per sample. Trizol reagent was used to extract total RNA from the PBMCs, yielding at least 5.5 micrograms per sample. Naive CD45RAhigh/CD27high T cell percentages were measured by flow cytometry on a PBMC aliquot from every donor.

The data are from a study of blood T cells in healthy people across ages (dated by TCRdb to 2013 to 2016). Regarding the research as a whole: In model experiments, template switching captured roughly one uniquely barcoded TCR beta cDNA molecule for every two T cells. The study analyzed two additional independent replicas of 1 million unique cDNA reads from the same blood draw for two donors, one aged 18 to 30 and one aged 80 or older. To avoid experimental bias, donors of different ages were distributed randomly across sequencing lanes. The donors were divided into four age groups: young (average around 17 years), middle-aged (around 37), aged (62) and long-lived (about 84). Age-related changes in TCR beta repertoire diversity were measured in the study by deep sequencing normalized with unique cDNA molecular identifiers. Summary of the overall study and its limitations: Because profiling used bulk unsorted PBMCs, naive and antigen-experienced compartments could not be compared conclusively. Estimates of total diversity based on one million sequenced T cells were considered lower bounds and underestimates. Compared with the aged group, the long-lived group had more naive CD4+ T cells, fewer expanded clones and increased TCR diversity, a pattern suggesting age selection. The CMV infection status of donors was not known, potentially confounding age-related changes in expanded clonotypes. Observed TCR beta diversity correlated strongly with the percentage of naive T cells measured by flow cytometry. Observed TCR beta diversity per million T cells fell roughly linearly with age, and a significant reduction was already apparent by age about 43.

Library generation was performed with 5' RACE. TCRdb shows the sequencer as Illumina HiSeq 2500. A second PCR of roughly 7 to 12 cycles was run with a J-beta primer mix and a sample-barcoded 5' primer. A unique molecular identifier was introduced onto each TCR beta cDNA molecule by a template-switch 5' adaptor carrying 12 random nucleotides. At least 3 million CDR3-containing paired-end reads were obtained from each sample. The Mint cDNA synthesis kit, primed by a TRBC-specific oligonucleotide, was used to synthesize first-strand cDNA from all RNA. All cDNA was treated with uracil-DNA glycosylase and then went through a first 18-cycle PCR with the universal primers M1SS and BC2_uni_R. In the original analysis: Each sample was normalized by randomly selecting 1 million high-quality reads, each carrying a distinct molecular identifier. Reads sharing molecular identifiers were discarded rather than binned into consensus sequences. MiTCR, run with a Q25 quality threshold and the strictest error-elimination algorithm, handled CDR3 identification, clonotype clustering and error correction. Lower-bound total TCR beta diversity was estimated with a nonparametric unseen species model using Euler transformation. In TCRdb, the public reads were trimmed at Q25 with fastp and aligned with MiXCR, with productive beta chains retained. One record per CDR3 amino acid sequence lists the most common genes and DNA. The V and J calls were not made by the authors but by TCRdb's processing. This sample lists some 1.5 million distinct CDR3 sequences; about 28% were detected once. More than 6% of the sample comes from the top ten.

The rearranged chain carries TRBV6-5 and TRBJ2-2; the D gene identity is not certain. This TCR derives from a young woman in good health. The material sequenced was blood. The DNA sequence reads TGTGCCAGCAGTTACTCGGGCAGGAGAAACACCGGGGAGCTGTTTTTT. This yields the protein CASSYSGRRNTGELFF.